This T cell receptor beta chain emerged from a study of shared clonotypes between healthy human individuals (TCRdb year 2020). For context, the study as a whole: The cohort included three men and a couple of women between 18 and 49 years of age. To estimate repertoire size and how much clonotypes are shared between individuals, the study performed deep sequencing of blood TCR repertoires from roughly five healthy adults. Libraries were prepared and TCR repertoires were sequenced by different laboratories using diverse techniques, in order to increase sequencing depth and limit assay-specific biases. For each donor, CD4 naive and CD4 memory were each given three plates, CD8 naive was given two plates, and CD8 memory was given one plate. Leukapheresis yielded between about 0.9 and 10 billion PBMCs per donor.

Healthy HIV-negative adults with no recently reported acute infections or vaccinations were included as donors. Every donor was a Caucasian adult residing in Nashville, Tennessee, USA. CD4+ T cells were enriched by magnetic negative selection, after which naive cells were positively selected on CD45RA and the negative fraction was taken as the memory subset. After blood collection by leukapheresis, PBMCs were isolated using Ficoll-Histopaque density gradient centrifugation and then cryopreserved in the vapor phase of liquid nitrogen. Purity and quantity of every magnetically sorted T cell population were checked by analytical flow cytometry. From each sorted fraction, genomic DNA was isolated and quantified by UV absorbance on a Nanodrop 2000c. In regard to this clone: Its binding antigen is unknown. One base away there is no much larger clone; base qualities are not given.

Broad study findings and their caveats: Even with the large sequencing depth, rarefaction of the sorted-subset datasets indicated that sequencing was incomplete. Naive subsets generally had larger estimated clonotype richness than memory subsets did. Sampling was limited to blood, and TCR repertoires in tissue likely differ from TCR repertoires in blood. The small number of donors limited the genetic and exposure-history diversity represented. Pairwise subsampling indicated that sequencing depth was expected to affect the degree of clonotype sharing among donors. Sharing across a few donors was observed for approximately 5% of naive CD4, less than 4% of naive CD8, 2.3% of memory CD4, and about 0.39% of memory CD8 clonotypes. Compared with non-shared clonotypes, the clonotypes found in all four sorted-subset donors had higher generation probabilities.

V is reduced by 4 bases and J by 2 bases, leaving a spacing of 19 bases between them. The CDR3 has 17 amino acids, counting the end cysteine and phenylalanine. Only the CDR3 DNA stays, 51 bases, in frame from base 1. The germline V gene (reference sequence) yields LNHNV for CDR1 and YYDKDF for CDR2. TCR CDR3 regions were amplified from genomic DNA by multiplex PCR using the deep immunoSEQ assay. Extracted genomic DNA from each cell subset was distributed evenly across all wells of several immunoSEQ 96-well plates, and each plate was treated as a replicate. Each replicate PCR for sorted subsets received roughly 0.2 ug genomic DNA, equal to 28,000 or so T cell genomes. Purified libraries were measured with a Qubit 3.0 fluorometer, size-checked on a Bioanalyzer 2100, and measured again with the KAPA Library Quantification kit. Every immunoSEQ 96-well plate was sequenced on a dedicated single-read 150-cycle Illumina NextSeq 550 flow cell. The published analysis was carried out like this. Because the immunoSEQ output included only junctional sequences and no quality scores, the filtering could not be the same as the filtering used for full-length reads. To assign V/J genes and CDR3, sequences were annotated using PyIR, a Python wrapper for IgBLAST v1.9, with IMGT germline references. Reads with weak V/J assignments (E-value above 1e-6), missing CDR3, stop codons, out-of-frame junctions, or ambiguous translated residues were removed. V3J clonotypes were defined by identical inferred V gene, J gene, and CDR3 amino acid sequence. Percentage overlap between repertoires was computed as shared unique clonotypes divided by the size of the smaller repertoire. Repertoire richness was assessed with RTK rarefaction, the Chao1 estimator, and Recon v2.1 estimates of unobserved clonotypes. Generation probabilities were computed with OLGA for all TCRbeta clonotypes obtained by the gDNA method from several donors. The table comes from immuneACCESS by way of TCRdb, which keeps in-frame sequences with V and J called. Part of the clones is missing from these tables; in studies checked, under half for an unresolved V gene and the rest for unknown reasons. Clone size and V and J calls were adopted from that table, with D and trimming inferred from the DNA. The sample profile shows around 240,000 clones; about 69% of them were found once. The ten largest make up roughly 11% of the sample.

Sequencing input: memory CD4+ T cells sorted from blood. What this sample's cell subset or site label stands for: CD45RA-negative fraction. This receptor was identified in a man aged 30 to 39 in good health. The chain was built from TRBV15 and TRBJ2-3; the D gene cannot be named for sure. The DNA reads as follows: TGTGCCACCAGCACTTTCGTAACTGCGGCCAACACAGATACGCAGTATTTT. Its translation is CATSTFVTAANTDTQYF.